What follows are 20 T cell receptor beta chains derived from one specimen sequenced in a study of cytomegalovirus exposure and HLA in healthy donors. Both 60 Vbeta primers and 13 Jbeta primers went into the PCR. The assay was immunoSEQ multiplex PCR, and TCRdb's table has in-frame clones only and misses some. Of around 110,000 clones in the sample, 81% were seen once. Sample: PBMCs. These receptors were collected from a woman in her 30s in good health and CMV-seronegative.

In regard to this clone: The junction departs from the called germline gene at one end, perhaps through a read error. The chain employs TRBV7-7 and TRBJ2-7; possible D gene TRBD2, 5 bases. From germline, CDR1 is SSHAT and CDR2 FNYEAQ (reference sequence). CDR3 length: 15 amino acids. The CDR3 protein is CASSLASGYSYEQYF. DNA for the CDR3: TGTGCTAGCAGCTTAGCGTCAGGCTACTCCTACGAGCAGTACTTC.

The chain uses TRBV7-9 and TRBJ2-7; TRBD1 agrees at 8 bases. The J segment lost 1 base and the V segment lost 5 bases, leaving 10 bases of the junction unmatched. Germline V gene lookup returns CDR1 SEHNR and CDR2 FQNEAQ (reference sequence). The CDR3 has 16 amino acids. The CDR3 DNA is TGTGCCAGCAGCCAGACTGGACAGGGTGATTCCTACGAGCAGTACTTC. Encoded protein: CASSQTGQGDSYEQYF.

The sample holds one count of this clone. V gene TRBV28 combines with J gene TRBJ2-1; a possible D gene is TRBD1 (5 bases). This CDR3 is 14 amino acids long. V was trimmed by 5 bases and J by 4 bases, leaving 12 bases between them. CDR1 MDHEN and CDR2 SYDVKM come from the germline V gene. The CDR3 nucleotides read TGTGCCAGCAGTCCGATGACAGCATACAATGAGCAGTTCTTC. Encoded protein: CASSPMTAYNEQFF.

The chain has TRBV6-5 and TRBJ1-2; TRBD1 matches at 10 bases. This CDR3 comprises 12 residues. Germline loops: CDR1 MNHEY, CDR2 SVGAGI. Trimming at V came to 8 bases and at J to 8 bases, leaving 5 bases not matched to a gene. CDR3 sequence: CASGDRGGGYTF. CDR3 nucleotides: TGTGCCAGCGGGGACAGGGGTGGAGGCTACACCTTC.

The rearrangement uses TRBV7-9 and TRBJ2-1; 8 nucleotides line up with TRBD2. Per germline, CDR1 SEHNR and CDR2 FQNEAQ (reference sequence). V was pared by 4 bases and J by 0 bases, with 5 bases of the junction left unmatched. The CDR3 is 16 amino acids. The CDR3 sequence: CASSSIAGSSYNEQFF. The CDR3 bases are TGTGCCAGCAGCTCAATAGCGGGGAGCTCCTACAATGAGCAGTTCTTC.

A remark on this clone: Germline is not matched at one junction end, which may reflect a read error. V usage is TRBV28 and J usage is TRBJ1-2; D is uncertain. The CDR3 totals 14 residues. The germline gives CDR1 MDHEN, CDR2 SYDVKM. The CDR3 sequence: CASNLLRPNYGYTF. For the CDR3, the DNA is TGTGCCAGCAATTTATTGCGGCCCAACTATGGCTACACCTTC.

The chain has TRBV5-1 and TRBJ2-1, with 15 bases fitting TRBD2. Germline values: CDR1 SGHRS, CDR2 YFSETQ. The ends lost 4 bases at V and 5 bases at J; junction bases unmatched: 10. The CDR3 covers 18 residues. The CDR3, as DNA: TGCGCCAGCAGCCCGGGGACTAGCGGGAGGCCAAAGAACAATGAGCAGTTCTTC. As protein: CASSPGTSGRPKNNEQFF.

This chain uses TRBV4-2 with TRBJ2-5; 9 bases are a match to TRBD2. This CDR3 comprises 16 residues. The V and J ends lost 5 bases and 5 bases, in that order; junction bases with no gene match: 12. Germline CDR1 LGHNA, CDR2 YNFKEQ. The CDR3 DNA reads TGTGCCAGCAGCAAACTAGCGGGTGGGACCCAGGAGACCCAGTACTTC. Its protein product is CASSKLAGGTQETQYF.

This clone was recorded a few times. The V gene is TRBV5-6, the J gene TRBJ2-7; TRBD2 might be the D (6 bases). The CDR3 is 15 amino acids. CDR1 SGHDT and CDR2 YYEEEE come from the germline V gene. V was pared by 1 base and J by 0 bases, with 11 bases between. The chain's CDR3 is CASSLLRDRSYEQYF. The DNA for the CDR3 is TGTGCCAGCAGCTTGTTGCGGGACCGCTCCTACGAGCAGTACTTC. The full variable domain, completed using reference TRBV5-6 and TRBJ2-7, is DAGVTQSPTHLIKTRGQQVTLRCSPKSGHDTVSWYQQALGQGPQFIFQYYEEEERQRGNFPDRFSGHQFPNYSSELNVNALLLGDSALYLCASSLLRDRSYEQYFGPGTRLTVT.

This chain links TRBV6-6 with TRBJ2-1; 9 bases fit TRBD2. CDR1 is MNHNY and CDR2 is SVGAGI in the germline V gene (reference sequence). The junction had 4 bases not matched to a gene; V was cut back by 8 bases and J by 5 bases. CDR3 length equals 13 residues. The CDR3 bases are TGTGCCAGCTGGGCGGGAGGGGACAATGAGCAGTTCTTC. This gives the protein CASWAGGDNEQFF.

V is TRBV7-2 and J is TRBJ1-5; D is uncertain. Germline CDR1 is SGHTA and CDR2 is FQGNSA. The CDR3 length is 12 residues. Trimming took 3 bases from V and 7 from J, leaving 7 bases between them. Written as DNA, the CDR3 is TGTGCCAGCAGCTTTGGGCGACAGCCCCAGCATTTT. Its translation: CASSFGRQPQHF. Variable domain in full (rest from reference TRBV7-2 and TRBJ1-5): GAGVSQSPSNKVTEKGKDVELRCDPISGHTALYWYRQSLGQGLEFLIYFQGNSAPDKSGLPSDRFSAERTGGSVSTLTIQRTQQEDSAVYLCASSFGRQPQHFGDGTRLSIL.

This rearrangement joins TRBV7-2 to TRBJ2-7; 7 bases fit TRBD2. CDR3 length equals 16 residues. CDR1 is SGHTA and CDR2 is FQGNSA in the germline V gene. The junction had 6 bases not matched to a gene; V was cut back by 1 base and J by 0 bases. CDR3 in amino acids: CASSLDSGGSSYEQYF. As DNA, the CDR3 is TGTGCCAGCAGCTTAGACTCGGGCGGGAGCTCCTACGAGCAGTACTTC.

The chain couples TRBV19 to TRBJ2-1; TRBD2 agrees at 11 bases. The CDR3 runs to 15 residues. With 9 bases clipped from V and 4 bases from J, the junction kept 8 bases outside the gene matches. Germline-derived CDR1 and CDR2 are LNHDA and SQIVND (reference sequence). The CDR3 is CASSETSGDYNEQFF. The DNA of the CDR3 is TGTGCCAGCTCAGAGACTAGCGGGGATTACAATGAGCAGTTCTTC.

The chain recombines TRBV6-5 with TRBJ1-5; TRBD1 matches 8 bases. The V and J ends lost 5 bases and 3 bases, in that order; junction bases with no gene match: 6. Per the germline V gene, CDR1 is MNHEY and CDR2 is SVGAGI. The CDR3 is 15 amino acids. The CDR3 sequence is CASSAETGDNQPQHF. The CDR3 DNA follows: TGTGCCAGCAGTGCTGAGACAGGGGACAATCAGCCCCAGCATTTT.

The chain carries TRBV4-3 and TRBJ2-3; D ambiguous. V gave up 0 bases and J gave up 1 base, with 11 bases separating them. CDR1 and CDR2 (germline): LGHNA, YSLEER. This CDR3 has 16 amino acids. CDR3 sequence: CASSQDRWAGTDTQYF. CDR3 in DNA: TGCGCCAGCAGCCAAGATAGATGGGCCGGCACAGATACGCAGTATTTT.

This chain joins TRBV7-4 and TRBJ2-3; a weak D match, TRBD2 (6 bases). The CDR3 totals 16 residues. The germline V gene encodes CDR1 SGHVT and CDR2 SQSDAQ. V was pared by 5 bases and J by 1 base, with 16 bases between. CDR3 in amino acids: CASSEGTFPCTDTQYF. CDR3 sequence (DNA): TGTGCCAGCAGCGAAGGGACTTTTCCTTGCACAGATACGCAGTATTTT. Complete variable domain (other parts from reference TRBV7-4 and TRBJ2-3): GAGVSQSPRYKVAKRGRDVALRCDSISGHVTLYWYRQTLGQGSEVLTYSQSDAQRDKSGRPSGRFSAERPERSVSTLKIQRTEQGDSAVYLCASSEGTFPCTDTQYFGPGTRLTVL.

The J gene is TRBJ2-5, the V gene TRBV5-1; D might be TRBD2 (5 bases). V lost 4 bases and J lost 4, with 17 bases in between. Germline CDR1 reads SGHRS; CDR2 reads YFSETQ. CDR3 length: 15 residues. The CDR3 DNA reads TGCGCCAGCAGCACCTATACTAGTTCTCCAGAGACCCAGTACTTC. The encoded protein is CASSTYTSSPETQYF.

V gene TRBV5-5 combines with J gene TRBJ2-3; TRBD1 agrees at 7 bases. The germline V gene has CDR1 SGHKS and CDR2 YYEKEE (reference sequence). The CDR3 is 15 amino acids. V was pared by 5 bases and J by 0 bases, with 6 bases of the junction left unmatched. DNA for the CDR3: TGTGCCAGCAGTCACGGACAGGTTAGCACAGATACGCAGTATTTT. The encoded protein is CASSHGQVSTDTQYF.

CDR3 loop: CASSVAPAGDPDSYNEQFF. CDR3 DNA sequence: TGTGCCAGCAGCGTAGCTCCAGCGGGGGATCCCGACTCCTACAATGAGCAGTTCTTC. J is TRBJ2-1 and V is TRBV9; 8 bases are shared with TRBD2. Germline V gives CDR1 SGDLS, CDR2 YYNGEE. The CDR3 spans 19 residues. V shed 0 bases, J shed 0 bases, and the junction held 11 bases outside the gene matches. The full variable domain, rest sourced from reference TRBV9 and TRBJ2-1, is DSGVTQTPKHLITATGQRVTLRCSPRSGDLSVYWYQQSLDQGLQFLIQYYNGEERAKGNILERFSAQQFPDLHSELNLSSLELGDSALYFCASSVAPAGDPDSYNEQFFGPGTRLTVL.

Of note for this clone: The same CDR3 is also encoded by other DNA sequences in this sample. The rearrangement uses TRBV5-6 and TRBJ2-7; 8 bases line up with TRBD1. The CDR3 has 15 residues. J was trimmed by 4 bases and V by 4 bases; bases with no gene match: 10. Germline CDR1 reads SGHDT; CDR2 reads YYEEEE. The CDR3 region is CASSPDRATSYEQYF. The CDR3 coding sequence is TGTGCCAGCAGCCCGGACAGGGCGACCTCTTACGAGCAGTACTTC.